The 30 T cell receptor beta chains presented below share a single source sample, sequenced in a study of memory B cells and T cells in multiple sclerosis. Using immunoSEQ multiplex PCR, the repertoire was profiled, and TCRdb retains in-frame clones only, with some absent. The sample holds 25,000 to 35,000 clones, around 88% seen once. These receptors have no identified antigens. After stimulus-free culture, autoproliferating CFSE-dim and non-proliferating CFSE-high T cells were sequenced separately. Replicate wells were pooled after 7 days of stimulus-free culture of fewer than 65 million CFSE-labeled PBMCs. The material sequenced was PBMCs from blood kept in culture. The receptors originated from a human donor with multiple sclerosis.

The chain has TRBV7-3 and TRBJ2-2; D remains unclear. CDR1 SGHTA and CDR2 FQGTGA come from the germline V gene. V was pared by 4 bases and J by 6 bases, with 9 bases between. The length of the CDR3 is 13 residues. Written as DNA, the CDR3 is TGTGCCAGCAGCTGGTCTTCGGCCGGGGAGCTGTTTTTT. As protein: CASSWSSAGELFF.

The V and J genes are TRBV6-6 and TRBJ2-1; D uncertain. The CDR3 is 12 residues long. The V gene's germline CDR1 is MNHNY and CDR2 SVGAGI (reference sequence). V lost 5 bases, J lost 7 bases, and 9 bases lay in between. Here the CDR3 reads CASSPGWNEQFF. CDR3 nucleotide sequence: TGTGCCAGCAGTCCCGGATGGAATGAGCAGTTCTTC.

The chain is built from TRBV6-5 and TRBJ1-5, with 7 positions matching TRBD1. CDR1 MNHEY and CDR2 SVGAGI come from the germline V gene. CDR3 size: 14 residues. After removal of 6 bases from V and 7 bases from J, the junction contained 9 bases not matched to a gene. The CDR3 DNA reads TGTGCCAGCAGCCCCGGACAGGCTCAACAGCCCCAGCATTTT. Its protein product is CASSPGQAQQPQHF.

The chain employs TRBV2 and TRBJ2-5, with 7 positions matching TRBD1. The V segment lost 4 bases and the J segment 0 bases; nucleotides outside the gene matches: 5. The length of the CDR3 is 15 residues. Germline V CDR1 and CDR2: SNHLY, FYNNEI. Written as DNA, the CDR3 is TGTGCCAGCAGTGCGACAGGGTTTGACCAAGAGACCCAGTACTTC. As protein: CASSATGFDQETQYF.

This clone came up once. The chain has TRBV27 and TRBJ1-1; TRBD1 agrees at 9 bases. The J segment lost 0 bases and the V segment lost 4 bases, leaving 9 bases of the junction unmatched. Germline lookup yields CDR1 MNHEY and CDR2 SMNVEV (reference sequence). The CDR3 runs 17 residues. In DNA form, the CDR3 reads TGTGCCAGCAGTTCGCCCCGGGACAGGGACATGAACACTGAAGCTTTCTTT. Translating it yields CASSSPRDRDMNTEAFF.

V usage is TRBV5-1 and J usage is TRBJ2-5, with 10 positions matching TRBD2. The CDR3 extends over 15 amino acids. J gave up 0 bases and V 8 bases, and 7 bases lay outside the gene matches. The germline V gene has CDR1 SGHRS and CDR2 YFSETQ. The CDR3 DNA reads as TGCGCCAGTACAACAGCGGGGGGGAACCAAGAGACCCAGTACTTC. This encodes CASTTAGGNQETQYF.

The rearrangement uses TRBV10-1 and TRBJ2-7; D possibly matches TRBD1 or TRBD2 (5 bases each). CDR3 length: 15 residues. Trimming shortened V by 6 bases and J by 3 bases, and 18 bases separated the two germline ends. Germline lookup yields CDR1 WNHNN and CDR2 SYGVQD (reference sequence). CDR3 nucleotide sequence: TGCGCCAGCAGAGGCTCCGGGACGCTAGACTACGAGCAGTACTTC. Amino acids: CASRGSGTLDYEQYF.

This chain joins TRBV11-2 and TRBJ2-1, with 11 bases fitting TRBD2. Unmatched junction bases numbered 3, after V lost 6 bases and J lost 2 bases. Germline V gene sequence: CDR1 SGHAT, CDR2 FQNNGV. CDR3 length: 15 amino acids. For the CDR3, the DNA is TGTGCCAGCAGTCTTAGCGGGGGGGCCTACAATGAGCAGTTCTTC. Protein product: CASSLSGGAYNEQFF.

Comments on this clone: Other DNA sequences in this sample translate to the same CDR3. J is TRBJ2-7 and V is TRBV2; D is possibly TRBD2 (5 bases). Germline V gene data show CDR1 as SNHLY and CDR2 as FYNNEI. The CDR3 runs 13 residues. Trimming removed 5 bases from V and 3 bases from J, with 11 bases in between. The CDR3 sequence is CASSLGGLYEQYF. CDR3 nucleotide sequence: TGTGCCAGCAGTCTTGGCGGGCTCTACGAGCAGTACTTC.

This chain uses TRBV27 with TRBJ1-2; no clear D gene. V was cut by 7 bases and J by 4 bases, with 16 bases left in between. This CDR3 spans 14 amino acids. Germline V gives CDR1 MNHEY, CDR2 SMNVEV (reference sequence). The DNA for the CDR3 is TGTGCCAGCAAGCAGCCCGGGTCCTTCTATGGCTACACCTTC. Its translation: CASKQPGSFYGYTF.

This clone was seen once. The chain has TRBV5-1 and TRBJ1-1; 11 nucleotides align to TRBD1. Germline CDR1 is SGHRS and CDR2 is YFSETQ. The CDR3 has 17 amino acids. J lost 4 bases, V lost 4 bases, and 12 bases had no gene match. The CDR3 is CASSDHRDRGKGTEAFF. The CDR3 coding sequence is TGCGCCAGCAGCGACCACCGGGACAGGGGGAAAGGCACTGAAGCTTTCTTT.

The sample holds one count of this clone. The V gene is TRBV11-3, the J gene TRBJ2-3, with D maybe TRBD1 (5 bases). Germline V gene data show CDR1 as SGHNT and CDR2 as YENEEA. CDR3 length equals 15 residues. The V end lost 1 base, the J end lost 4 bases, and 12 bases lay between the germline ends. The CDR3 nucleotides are TGTGCCAGCAGCTTAGCAGGGATCGGTCCAGATACGCAGTATTTT. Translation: CASSLAGIGPDTQYF. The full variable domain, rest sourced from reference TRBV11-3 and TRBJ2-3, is EAGVVQSPRYKIIEKKQPVAFWCNPISGHNTLYWYLQNLGQGPELLIRYENEEAVDDSQLPKDRFSAERLKGVDSTLKIQPAELGDSAVYLCASSLAGIGPDTQYFGPGTRLTVL.

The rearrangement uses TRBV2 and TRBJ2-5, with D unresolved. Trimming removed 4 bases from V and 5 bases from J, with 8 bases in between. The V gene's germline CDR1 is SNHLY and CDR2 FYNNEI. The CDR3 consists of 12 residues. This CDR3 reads CASSGSGETQYF. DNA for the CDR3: TGTGCCAGCAGTGGCTCCGGGGAGACCCAGTACTTC.

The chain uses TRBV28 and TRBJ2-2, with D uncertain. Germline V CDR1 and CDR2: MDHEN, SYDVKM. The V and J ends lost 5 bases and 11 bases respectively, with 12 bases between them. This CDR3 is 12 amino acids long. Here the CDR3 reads CASSPPNGELFF. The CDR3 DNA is TGTGCCAGCAGTCCACCAAATGGAGAGCTGTTTTTT.

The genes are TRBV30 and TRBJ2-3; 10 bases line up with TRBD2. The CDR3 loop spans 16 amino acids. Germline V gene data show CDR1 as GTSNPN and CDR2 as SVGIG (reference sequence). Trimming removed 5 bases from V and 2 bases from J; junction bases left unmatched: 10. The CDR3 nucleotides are TGTGCCTGGTCTCAGGCGCTAGCGGGGGTCACAGATACGCAGTATTTT. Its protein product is CAWSQALAGVTDTQYF.

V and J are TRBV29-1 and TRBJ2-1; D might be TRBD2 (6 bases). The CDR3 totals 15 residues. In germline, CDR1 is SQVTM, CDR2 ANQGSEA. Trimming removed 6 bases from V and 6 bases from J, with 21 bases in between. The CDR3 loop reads CSVGITGLPGNEQFF. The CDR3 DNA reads TGCAGCGTGGGGATCACGGGACTCCCGGGCAATGAGCAGTTCTTC.

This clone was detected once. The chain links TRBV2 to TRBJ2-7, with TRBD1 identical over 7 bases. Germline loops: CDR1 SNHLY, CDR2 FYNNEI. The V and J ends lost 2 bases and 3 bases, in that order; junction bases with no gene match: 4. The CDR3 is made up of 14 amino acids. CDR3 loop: CASSESAGGYEQYF. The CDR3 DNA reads TGTGCCAGCAGTGAATCGGCAGGGGGCTACGAGCAGTACTTC. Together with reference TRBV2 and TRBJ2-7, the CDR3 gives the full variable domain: EPEVTQTPSHQVTQMGQEVILRCVPISNHLYFYWYRQILGQKVEFLVSFYNNEISEKSEIFDDQFSVERPDGSNFTLKIRSTKLEDSAMYFCASSESAGGYEQYFGPGTRLTVT.

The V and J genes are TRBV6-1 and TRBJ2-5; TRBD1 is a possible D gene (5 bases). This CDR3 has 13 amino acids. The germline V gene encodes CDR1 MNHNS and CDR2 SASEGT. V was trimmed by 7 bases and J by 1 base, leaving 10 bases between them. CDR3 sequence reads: CASIRQLQETQYF. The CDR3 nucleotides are TGTGCCAGCATTCGACAGCTCCAAGAGACCCAGTACTTC.

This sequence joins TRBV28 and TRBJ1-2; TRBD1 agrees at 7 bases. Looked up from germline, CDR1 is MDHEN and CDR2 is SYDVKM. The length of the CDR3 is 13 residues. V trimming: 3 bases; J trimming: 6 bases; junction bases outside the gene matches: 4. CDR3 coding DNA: TGTGCCAGCAGTTTGTTTACAGGGGATGGCTACACCTTC. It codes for CASSLFTGDGYTF.

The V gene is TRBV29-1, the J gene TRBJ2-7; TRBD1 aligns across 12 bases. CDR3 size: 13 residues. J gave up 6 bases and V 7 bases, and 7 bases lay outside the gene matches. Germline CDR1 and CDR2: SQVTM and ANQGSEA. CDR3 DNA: TGCAGCGCCGGGACAGGGGGCGAGGGCGAGCAGTACTTC. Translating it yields CSAGTGGEGEQYF.

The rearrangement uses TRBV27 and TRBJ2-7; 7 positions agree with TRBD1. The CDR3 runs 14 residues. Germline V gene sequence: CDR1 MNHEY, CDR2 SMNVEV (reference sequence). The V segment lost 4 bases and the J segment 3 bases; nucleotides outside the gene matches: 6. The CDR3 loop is CASSSGGQLYEQYF. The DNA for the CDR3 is TGTGCCAGCAGTTCAGGGGGACAGCTCTACGAGCAGTACTTC.

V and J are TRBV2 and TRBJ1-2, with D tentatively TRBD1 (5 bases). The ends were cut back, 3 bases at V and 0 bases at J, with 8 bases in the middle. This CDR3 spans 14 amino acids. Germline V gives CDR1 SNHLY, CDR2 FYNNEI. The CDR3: CASSDRAANYGYTF. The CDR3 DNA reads TGTGCCAGCAGTGACAGGGCGGCTAACTATGGCTACACCTTC.

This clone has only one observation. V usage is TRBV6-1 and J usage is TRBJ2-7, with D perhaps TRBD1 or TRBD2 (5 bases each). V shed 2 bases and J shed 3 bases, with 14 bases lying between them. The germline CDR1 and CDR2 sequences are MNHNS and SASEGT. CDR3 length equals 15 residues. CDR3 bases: TGTGCCAGCAGTGAATGGGGGAGAAACGACTACGAGCAGTACTTC. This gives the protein CASSEWGRNDYEQYF.

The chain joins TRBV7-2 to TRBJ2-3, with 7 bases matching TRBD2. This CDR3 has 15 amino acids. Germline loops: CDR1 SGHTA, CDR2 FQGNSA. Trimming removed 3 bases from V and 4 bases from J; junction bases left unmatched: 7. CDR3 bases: TGTGCCAGCAGCTTTAAAGCGGGGACTCCAGATACGCAGTATTTT. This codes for CASSFKAGTPDTQYF.

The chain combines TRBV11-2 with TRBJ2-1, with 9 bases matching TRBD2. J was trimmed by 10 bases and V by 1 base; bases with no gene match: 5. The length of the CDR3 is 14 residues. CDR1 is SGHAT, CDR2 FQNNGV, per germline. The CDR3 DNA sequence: TGTGCCAGCAGCTTAGTTAGCGGGGGATGGGAGCAGTTCTTC. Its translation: CASSLVSGGWEQFF.

CDR3 sequence reads: CASSIPPGSSYNEQFF. For the CDR3, the DNA is TGTGCCAGTAGTATACCCCCAGGTAGCTCCTACAATGAGCAGTTCTTC. V usage is TRBV19 and J usage is TRBJ2-1; D gene uncertain. CDR1 and CDR2 (germline): LNHDA, SQIVND (reference sequence). Trimming cost V 2 bases and J 0 bases, with 11 bases left between them. This CDR3 region has 16 residues.

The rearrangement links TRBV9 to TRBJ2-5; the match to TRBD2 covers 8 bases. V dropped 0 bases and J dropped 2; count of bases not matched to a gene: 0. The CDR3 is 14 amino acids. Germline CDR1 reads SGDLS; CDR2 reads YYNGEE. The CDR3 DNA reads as TGTGCCAGCAGCGTAGGCGGGGGGCAAGAGACCCAGTACTTC. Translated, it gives CASSVGGGQETQYF.

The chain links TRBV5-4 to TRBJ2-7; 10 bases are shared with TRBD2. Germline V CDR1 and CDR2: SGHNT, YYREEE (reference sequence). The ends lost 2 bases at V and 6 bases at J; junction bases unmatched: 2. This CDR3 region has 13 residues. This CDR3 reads CASSLAGGREQYF. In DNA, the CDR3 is TGTGCCAGCAGCTTAGCGGGGGGGCGCGAGCAGTACTTC.

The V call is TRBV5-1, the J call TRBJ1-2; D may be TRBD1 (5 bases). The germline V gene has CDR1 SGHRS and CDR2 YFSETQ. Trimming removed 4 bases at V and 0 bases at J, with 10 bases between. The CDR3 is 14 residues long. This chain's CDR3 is CASSHQGPNYGYTF. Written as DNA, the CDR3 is TGCGCCAGCAGCCATCAGGGCCCTAACTATGGCTACACCTTC.

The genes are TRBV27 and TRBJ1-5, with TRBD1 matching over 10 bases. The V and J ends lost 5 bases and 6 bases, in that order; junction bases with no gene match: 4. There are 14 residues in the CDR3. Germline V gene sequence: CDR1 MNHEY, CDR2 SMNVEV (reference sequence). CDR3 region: CASSQRTGGQPQHF. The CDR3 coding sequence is TGTGCCAGCAGTCAACGGACAGGGGGTCAGCCCCAGCATTTT.